The clone carrying this T cell receptor (beta chain) was seen more than once but under ten times. Sequencing was performed with immunoSEQ multiplex PCR; in TCRdb, only in-frame clones are kept and a portion is missing. The sample has 100,000 or so clones, roughly 80% seen once. J lost 6 bases, V lost 3 bases, and 3 bases had no gene match. Germline CDR1 reads PRHDT; CDR2 reads FYEKMQ (reference sequence). CDR3 size: 14 residues. This sample stems from a study of blood T cell repertoires in COVID-19. Input material: peripheral blood. The V and J genes are TRBV13 and TRBJ1-5; 9 positions agree with TRBD1. This sequence was found in a human donor in a cohort sampled during active COVID-19. This CDR3 reads CASSFGQGRQPQHF. The CDR3 region has the DNA TGTGCCAGCAGCTTCGGACAGGGGCGTCAGCCCCAGCATTTT.